A single T cell receptor (beta chain) is shown here with its context. Its antigen is undetermined. Extraction and reverse transcription of RNA yielded cDNA as the sequencing template. This table comes from immunoSEQ multiplex PCR, and its TCRdb copy is limited to in-frame clones, with some not included. The sample yields more than 200,000 clones, roughly two thirds seen once. These data are taken from a study of CD8+ T cells in alopecia areata. General study results and limits: Greater clonality was observed in lesional scalp samples, especially alopecia totalis/universalis, versus normal scalp. Sequenced scalp T cells also include alphabeta T cells resident in normal skin.

CDR1 is SQVTM, CDR2 ANQGSEA, per germline. V was clipped by 5 bases and J by 0 bases; unmatched bases: 7. The CDR3 covers 17 residues. The clonotype originates from a human donor with alopecia areata. The specimen was CD4+ T cells sorted from blood, collected at week 0. This sequence joins TRBV29-1 and TRBJ2-1; 13 nucleotides align to TRBD2. CDR3 DNA sequence: TGCAGCGTTAGGACTAGCGGGGGATGGGACTCCTACAATGAGCAGTTCTTC. It specifies CSVRTSGGWDSYNEQFF.